This T cell receptor beta chain is drawn from a study of cytomegalovirus exposure and HLA in healthy donors. General study results and limits: TCR beta chains numbering under 200 were designated cytomegalovirus-associated. Later on, a genetic analysis was performed. It linked a missense variant in DCLRE1C with V- and J-gene trimming of TCR beta.

This clone is labeled as medium-sized. As yet, its antigen is unknown. V was cut by 4 bases and J by 4 bases, with 8 bases left in between. Germline CDR1 is MNHNS and CDR2 is SASEGT. The CDR3 is 13 residues long. PCR was performed using 60 Vbeta and 13 Jbeta primers. Sequencing used immunoSEQ multiplex PCR; TCRdb keeps in-frame clones, though not all of them. The repertoire consists of about 200,000 clones, with approximately 85% occurring once and the leading ten covering around 2%. This chain uses TRBV6-1 with TRBJ2-1; D unresolved. Source material: PBMCs. This TCR came from a man aged 18 to 29 in good health and CMV-seronegative. CDR3 nucleotides: TGTGCCAGCAGTGGGGCCGAATACAATGAGCAGTTCTTC. Protein sequence: CASSGAEYNEQFF.